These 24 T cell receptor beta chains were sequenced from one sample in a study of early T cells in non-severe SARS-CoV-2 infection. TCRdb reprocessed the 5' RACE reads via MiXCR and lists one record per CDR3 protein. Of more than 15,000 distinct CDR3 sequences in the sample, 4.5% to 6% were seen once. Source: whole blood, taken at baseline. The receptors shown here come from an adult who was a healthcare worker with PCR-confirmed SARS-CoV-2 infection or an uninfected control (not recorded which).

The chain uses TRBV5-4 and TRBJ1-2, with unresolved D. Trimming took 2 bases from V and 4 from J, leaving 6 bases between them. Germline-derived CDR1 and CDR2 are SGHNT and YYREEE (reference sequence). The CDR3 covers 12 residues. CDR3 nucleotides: TGTGCCAGCAGCTTACAAAGCTATGGCTACACCTTC. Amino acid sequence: CASSLQSYGYTF.

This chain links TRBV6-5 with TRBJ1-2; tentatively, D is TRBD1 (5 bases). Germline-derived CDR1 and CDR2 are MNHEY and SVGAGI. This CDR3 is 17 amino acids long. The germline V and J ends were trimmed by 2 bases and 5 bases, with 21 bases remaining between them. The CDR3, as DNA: TGTGCCAGCAGTTACAATTCTTATGGGACGGAGTCTTATGGCTACACCTTC. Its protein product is CASSYNSYGTESYGYTF.

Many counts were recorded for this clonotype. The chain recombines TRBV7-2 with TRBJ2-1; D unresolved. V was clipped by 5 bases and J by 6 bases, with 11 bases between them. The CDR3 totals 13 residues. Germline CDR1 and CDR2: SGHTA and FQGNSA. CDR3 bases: TGTGCCAGCAGCCCCAACTACGGCAATGAGCAGTTCTTC. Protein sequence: CASSPNYGNEQFF.

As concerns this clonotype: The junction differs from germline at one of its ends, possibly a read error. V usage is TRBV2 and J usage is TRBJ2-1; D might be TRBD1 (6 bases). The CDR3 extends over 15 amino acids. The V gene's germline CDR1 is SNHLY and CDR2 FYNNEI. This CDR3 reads CVSSELGQYYNEQFF. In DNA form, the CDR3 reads TGTGTCAGCAGTGAACTAGGACAGTACTACAATGAGCAGTTCTTC.

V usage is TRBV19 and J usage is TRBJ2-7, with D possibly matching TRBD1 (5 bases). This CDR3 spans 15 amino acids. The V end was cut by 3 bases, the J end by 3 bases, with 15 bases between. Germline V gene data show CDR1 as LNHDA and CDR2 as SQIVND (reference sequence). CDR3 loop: CASSIRGPGHYEQYF. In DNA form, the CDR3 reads TGTGCCAGTAGTATTAGGGGCCCTGGACACTACGAGCAGTACTTC.

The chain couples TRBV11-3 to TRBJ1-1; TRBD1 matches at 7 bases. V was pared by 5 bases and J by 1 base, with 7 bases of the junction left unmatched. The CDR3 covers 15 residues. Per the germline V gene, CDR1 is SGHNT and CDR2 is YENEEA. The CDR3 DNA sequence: TGTGCCAGCAGCCAAGGCGGGACAGCGAACACTGAAGCTTTCTTT. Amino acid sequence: CASSQGGTANTEAFF.

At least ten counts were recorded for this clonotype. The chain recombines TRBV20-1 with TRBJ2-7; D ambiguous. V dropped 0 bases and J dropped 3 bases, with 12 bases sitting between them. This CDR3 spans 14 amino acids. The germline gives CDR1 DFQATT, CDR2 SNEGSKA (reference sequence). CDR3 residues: CSARDPRADYEQYF. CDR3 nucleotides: TGCAGTGCTAGAGATCCCCGGGCCGACTACGAGCAGTACTTC.

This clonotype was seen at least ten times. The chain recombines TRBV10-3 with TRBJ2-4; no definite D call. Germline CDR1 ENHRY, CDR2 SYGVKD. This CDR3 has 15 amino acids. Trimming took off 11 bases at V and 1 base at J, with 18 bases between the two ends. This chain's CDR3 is CAAMDPEPAKNIQYF. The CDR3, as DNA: TGTGCCGCGATGGACCCGGAGCCCGCCAAAAACATTCAGTACTTC.

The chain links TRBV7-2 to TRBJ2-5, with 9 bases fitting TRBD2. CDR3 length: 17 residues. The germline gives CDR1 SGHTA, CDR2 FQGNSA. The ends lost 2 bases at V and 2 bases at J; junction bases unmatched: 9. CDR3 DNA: TGTGCCAGCAGCTTATTCGGCGCGGGGGGGCCTCAAGAGACCCAGTACTTC. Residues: CASSLFGAGGPQETQYF.

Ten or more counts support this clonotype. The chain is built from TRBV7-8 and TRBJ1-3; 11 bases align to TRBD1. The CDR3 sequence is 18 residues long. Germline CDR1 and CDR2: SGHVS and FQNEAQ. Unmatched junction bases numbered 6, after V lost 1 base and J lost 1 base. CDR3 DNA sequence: TGTGCCAGCAGCTTAGTCTCGGGACAGGGGGTTTCTGGAAACACCATATATTTT. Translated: CASSLVSGQGVSGNTIYF. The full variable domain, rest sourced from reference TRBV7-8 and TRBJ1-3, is GAGVSQSPRYKVAKRGQDVALRCDPISGHVSLFWYQQALGQGPEFLTYFQNEAQLDKSGLPSDRFFAERPEGSVSTLKIQRTQQEDSAVYLCASSLVSGQGVSGNTIYFGEGSWLTVV.

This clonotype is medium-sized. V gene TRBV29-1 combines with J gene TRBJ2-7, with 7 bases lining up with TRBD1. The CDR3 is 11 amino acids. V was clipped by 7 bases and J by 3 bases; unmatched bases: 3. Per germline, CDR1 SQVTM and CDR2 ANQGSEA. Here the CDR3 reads CSGGDSYEQYF. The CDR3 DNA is TGCAGCGGTGGGGACAGCTACGAGCAGTACTTC.

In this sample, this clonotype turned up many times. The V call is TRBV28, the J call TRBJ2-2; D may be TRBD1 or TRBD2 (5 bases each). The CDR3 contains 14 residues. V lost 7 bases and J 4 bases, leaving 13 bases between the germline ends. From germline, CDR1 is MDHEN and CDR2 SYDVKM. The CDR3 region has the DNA TGTGCCAGCAAGGGGAGCGCGGGCACCGGGGAGCTGTTTTTT. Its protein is CASKGSAGTGELFF.

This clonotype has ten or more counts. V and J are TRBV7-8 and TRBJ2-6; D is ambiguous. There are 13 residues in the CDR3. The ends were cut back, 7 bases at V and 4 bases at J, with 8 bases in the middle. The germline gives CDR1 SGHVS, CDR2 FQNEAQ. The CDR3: CASTRTGANVLTF. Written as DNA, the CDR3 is TGTGCCAGCACCCGGACCGGGGCCAACGTCCTGACTTTC.

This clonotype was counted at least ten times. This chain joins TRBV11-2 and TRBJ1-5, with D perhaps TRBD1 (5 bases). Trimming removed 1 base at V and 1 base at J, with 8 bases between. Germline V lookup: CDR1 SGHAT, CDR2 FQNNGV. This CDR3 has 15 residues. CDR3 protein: CASSLAPGSNQPQHF. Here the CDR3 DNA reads TGTGCCAGCAGCTTAGCCCCAGGGAGCAATCAGCCCCAGCATTTT.

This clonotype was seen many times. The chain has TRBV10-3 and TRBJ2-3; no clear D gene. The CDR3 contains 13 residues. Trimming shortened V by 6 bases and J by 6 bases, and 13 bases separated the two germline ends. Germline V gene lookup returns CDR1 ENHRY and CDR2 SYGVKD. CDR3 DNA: TGTGCCATCAGGACGCAAGACGGGGATACGCAGTATTTT. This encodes CAIRTQDGDTQYF.

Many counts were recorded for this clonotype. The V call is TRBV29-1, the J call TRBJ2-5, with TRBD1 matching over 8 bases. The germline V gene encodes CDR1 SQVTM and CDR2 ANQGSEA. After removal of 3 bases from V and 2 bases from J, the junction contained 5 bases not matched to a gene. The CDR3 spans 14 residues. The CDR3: CSVEDRERQETQYF. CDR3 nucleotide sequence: TGCAGCGTTGAGGACAGGGAAAGGCAAGAGACCCAGTACTTC.

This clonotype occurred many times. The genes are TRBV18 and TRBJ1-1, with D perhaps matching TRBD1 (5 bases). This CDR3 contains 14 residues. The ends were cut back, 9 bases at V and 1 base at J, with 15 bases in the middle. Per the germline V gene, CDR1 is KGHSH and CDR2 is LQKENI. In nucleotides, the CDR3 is TGTGCCAGTAAGGCCGGGACGTCGAACACTGAAGCTTTCTTT. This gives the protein CASKAGTSNTEAFF.

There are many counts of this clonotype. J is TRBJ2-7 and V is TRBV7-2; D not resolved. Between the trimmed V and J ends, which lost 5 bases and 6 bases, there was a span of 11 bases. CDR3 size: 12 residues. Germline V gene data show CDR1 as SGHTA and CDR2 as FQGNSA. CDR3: CASSPNWGEQYF. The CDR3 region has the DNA TGTGCCAGCAGCCCGAACTGGGGCGAGCAGTACTTC.

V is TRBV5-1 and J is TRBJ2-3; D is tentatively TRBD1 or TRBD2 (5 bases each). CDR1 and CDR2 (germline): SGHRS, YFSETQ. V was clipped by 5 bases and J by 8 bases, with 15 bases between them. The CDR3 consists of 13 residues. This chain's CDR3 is CASRPRDGGTQYF. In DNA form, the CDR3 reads TGCGCCAGCAGACCTAGGGACGGAGGTACGCAGTATTTT.

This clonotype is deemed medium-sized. The CDR3 sequence: CASSRAPIQGFSNQPQHF. The CDR3 bases are TGTGCCAGCAGTCGAGCCCCCATACAGGGGTTCTCCAATCAGCCCCAGCATTTT. V is TRBV12-3 or TRBV12-4 and J is TRBJ1-5, with 7 bases lining up with TRBD1. Trimming took 5 bases from V and 3 from J; bases not matched to a gene: 16. The CDR3 totals 18 residues.

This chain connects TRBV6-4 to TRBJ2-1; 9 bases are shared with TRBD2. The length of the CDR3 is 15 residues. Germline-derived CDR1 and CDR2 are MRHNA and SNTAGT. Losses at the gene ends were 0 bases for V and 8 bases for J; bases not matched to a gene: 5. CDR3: CASSDSAGGPDEQFF. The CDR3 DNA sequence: TGTGCCAGCAGTGACTCGGCGGGGGGGCCGGATGAGCAGTTCTTC.

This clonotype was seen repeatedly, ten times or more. CDR3 in amino acids: CASSQGRSESLYF. The CDR3 DNA follows: TGTGCCAGCAGCCAGGGCCGCTCTGAATCCCTTTACTTC. This chain connects TRBV7-6 to TRBJ2-7; perhaps TRBD1 as D (5 bases). Looked up from germline, CDR1 is SGHVS and CDR2 is FNYEAQ. Trimming stripped 5 bases from V and 13 bases from J, with 21 bases between. This CDR3 comprises 13 residues.

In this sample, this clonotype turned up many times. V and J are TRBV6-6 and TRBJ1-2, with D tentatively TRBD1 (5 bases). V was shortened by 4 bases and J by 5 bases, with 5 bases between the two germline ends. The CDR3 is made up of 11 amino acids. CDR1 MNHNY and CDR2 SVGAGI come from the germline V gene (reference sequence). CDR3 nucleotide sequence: TGTGCCAGCAGTTCAGGGTATGGCTACACCTTC. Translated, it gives CASSSGYGYTF.

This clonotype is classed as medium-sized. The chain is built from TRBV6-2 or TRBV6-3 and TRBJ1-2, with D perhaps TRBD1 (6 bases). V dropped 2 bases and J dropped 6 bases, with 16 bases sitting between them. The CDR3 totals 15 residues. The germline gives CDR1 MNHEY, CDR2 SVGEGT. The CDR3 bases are TGTGCCAGCAGTTACATCCCACAGGGAAGGGATGGCTACACCTTC. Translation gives CASSYIPQGRDGYTF.